This TCR beta chain was captured in a study of graft-versus-host responses after intestinal transplantation. Concerning this clone: Its antigen is unidentified.

Measured with immunoSEQ multiplex PCR; TCRdb has only the in-frame clones, and not every one. The sample lists 55,000 to 80,000 clones; 90% were seen once. The CDR3 covers 14 residues. Losses at the gene ends were 3 bases for V and 7 bases for J; bases not matched to a gene: 7. Germline CDR1 and CDR2: SGHRS and YFSETQ. This TCR came from a human donor who was the organ donor for an intestinal transplant. The rearrangement uses TRBV5-1 and TRBJ1-2; 9 nucleotides line up with TRBD1. The material sequenced was unstimulated CD8+ T cells sorted from spleen or lymph node cells, taken before transplant. CDR3 nucleotide sequence: TGCGCCAGCAGCTGGGACAGGGAGAGGGGTGGCTACACCTTC. This gives the protein CASSWDRERGGYTF.